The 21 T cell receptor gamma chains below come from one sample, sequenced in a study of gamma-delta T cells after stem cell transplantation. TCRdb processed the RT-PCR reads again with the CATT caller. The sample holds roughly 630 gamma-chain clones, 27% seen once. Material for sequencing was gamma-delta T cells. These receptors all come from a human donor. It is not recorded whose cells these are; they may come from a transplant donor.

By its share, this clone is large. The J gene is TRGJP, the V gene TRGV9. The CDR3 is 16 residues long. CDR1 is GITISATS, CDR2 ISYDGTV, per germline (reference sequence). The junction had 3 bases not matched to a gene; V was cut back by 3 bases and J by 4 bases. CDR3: CALWETQELGKKIKVF. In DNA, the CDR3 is TGTGCCTTGTGGGAGACTCAAGAGTTGGGCAAAAAAATCAAGGTATTT.

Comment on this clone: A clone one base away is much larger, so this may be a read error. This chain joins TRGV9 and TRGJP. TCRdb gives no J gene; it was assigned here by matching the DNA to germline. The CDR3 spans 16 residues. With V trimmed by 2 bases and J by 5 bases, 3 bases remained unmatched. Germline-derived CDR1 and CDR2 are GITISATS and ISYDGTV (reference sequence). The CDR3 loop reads CALWEAKELGKKIKVF. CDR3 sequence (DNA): TGTGCCTTGTGGGAGGCGAAAGAGTTGGGCAAAAAAATCAAGGTATTT.

CDR3 protein: CALWEENYYKKLF. CDR3 DNA: TGTGCCTTGTGGGAGGAGAATTATTATAAGAAACTCTTT. The chain joins TRGV9 to TRGJ1 or TRGJ2. TCRdb supplies no J gene; here it was assigned by aligning the nucleotide sequence to germline. The V gene's germline CDR1 is GITISATS and CDR2 ISYDGTV (reference sequence). Germline trimming cut 2 bases from V and 0 bases from J; bases unmatched to any gene: 1. This CDR3 is 13 amino acids long.

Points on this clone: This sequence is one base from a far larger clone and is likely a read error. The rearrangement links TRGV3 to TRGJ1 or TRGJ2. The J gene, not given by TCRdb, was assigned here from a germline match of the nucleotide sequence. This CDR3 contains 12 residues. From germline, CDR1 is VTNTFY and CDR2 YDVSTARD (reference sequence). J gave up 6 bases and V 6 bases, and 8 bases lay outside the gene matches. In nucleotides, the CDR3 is TGTGCCACCTGGAACGTTGGTTATAAGAAACTCTTT. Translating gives CATWNVGYKKLF.

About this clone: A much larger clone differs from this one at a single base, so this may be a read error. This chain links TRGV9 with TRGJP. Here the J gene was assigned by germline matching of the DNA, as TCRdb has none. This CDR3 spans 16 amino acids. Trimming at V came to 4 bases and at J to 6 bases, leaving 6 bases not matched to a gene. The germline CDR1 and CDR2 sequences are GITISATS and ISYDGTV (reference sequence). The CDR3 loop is CALWDVLELGKKIKVF. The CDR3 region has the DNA TGTGCCTTGTGGGACGTGTTAGAGTTGGGCAAAAAAATCAAGGTATTT.

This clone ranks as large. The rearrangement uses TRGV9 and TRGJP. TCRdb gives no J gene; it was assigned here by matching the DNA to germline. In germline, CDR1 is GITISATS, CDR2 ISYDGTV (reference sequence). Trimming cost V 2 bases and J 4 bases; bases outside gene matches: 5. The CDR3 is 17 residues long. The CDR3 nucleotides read TGTGCCTTGTGGGAGGCCTCTCAAGAGTTGGGCAAAAAAATCAAGGTATTT. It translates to CALWEASQELGKKIKVF.

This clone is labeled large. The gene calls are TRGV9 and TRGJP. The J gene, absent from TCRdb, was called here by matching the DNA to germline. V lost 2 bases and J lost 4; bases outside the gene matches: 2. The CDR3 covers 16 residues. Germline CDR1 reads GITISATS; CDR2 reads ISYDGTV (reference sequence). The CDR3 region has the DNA TGTGCCTTGTGGGAGGATCAAGAGTTGGGCAAAAAAATCAAGGTATTT. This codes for CALWEDQELGKKIKVF.

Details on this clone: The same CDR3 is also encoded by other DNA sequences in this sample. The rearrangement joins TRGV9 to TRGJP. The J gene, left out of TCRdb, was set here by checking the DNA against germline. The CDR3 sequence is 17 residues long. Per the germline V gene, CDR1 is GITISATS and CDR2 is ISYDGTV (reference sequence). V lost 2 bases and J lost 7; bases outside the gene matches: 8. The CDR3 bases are TGTGCCTTGTGGGAGGCTTTACAGGAGTTGGGCAAAAAAATCAAGGTATTT. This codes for CALWEALQELGKKIKVF.

The DNA for the CDR3 is TGTGCCACCTGGGACCCTTATAAGAAACTCTTT. It codes for CATWDPYKKLF. The chain has TRGV4 and TRGJ1 or TRGJ2. TCRdb supplies no J gene; here it was assigned by aligning the nucleotide sequence to germline. Germline V CDR1 and CDR2: EGSTGY, YDSYTSSV. The CDR3 is 11 residues long. With V trimmed by 4 bases and J by 6 bases, 3 bases remained unmatched.

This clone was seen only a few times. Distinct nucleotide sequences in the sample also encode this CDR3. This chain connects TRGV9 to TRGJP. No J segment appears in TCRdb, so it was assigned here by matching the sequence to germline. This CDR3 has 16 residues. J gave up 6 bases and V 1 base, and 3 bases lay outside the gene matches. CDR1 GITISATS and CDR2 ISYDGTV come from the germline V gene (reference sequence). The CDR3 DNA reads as TGTGCCTTGTGGGAGGTCGGAGAGTTGGGCAAAAAAATCAAGGTATTT. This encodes CALWEVGELGKKIKVF.

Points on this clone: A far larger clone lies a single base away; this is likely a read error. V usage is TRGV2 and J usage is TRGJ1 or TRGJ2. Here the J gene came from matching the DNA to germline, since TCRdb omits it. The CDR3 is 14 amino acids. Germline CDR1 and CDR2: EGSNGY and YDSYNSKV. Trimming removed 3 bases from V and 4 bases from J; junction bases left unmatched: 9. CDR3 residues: CATWDRPMYYKKLF. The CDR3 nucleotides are TGTGCCACCTGGGACAGGCCGATGTATTATAAGAAACTCTTT.

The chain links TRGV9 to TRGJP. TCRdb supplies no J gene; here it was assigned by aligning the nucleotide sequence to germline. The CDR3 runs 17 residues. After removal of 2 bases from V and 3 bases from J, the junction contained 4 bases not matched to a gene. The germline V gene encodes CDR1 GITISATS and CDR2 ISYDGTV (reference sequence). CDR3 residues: CALWEGPQELGKKIKVF. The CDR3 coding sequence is TGTGCCTTGTGGGAGGGCCCGCAAGAGTTGGGCAAAAAAATCAAGGTATTT.

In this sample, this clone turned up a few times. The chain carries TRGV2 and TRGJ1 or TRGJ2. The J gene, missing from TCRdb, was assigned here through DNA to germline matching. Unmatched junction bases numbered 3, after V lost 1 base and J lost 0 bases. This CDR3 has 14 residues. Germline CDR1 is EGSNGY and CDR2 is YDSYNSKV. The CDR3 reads CATWDGRNYYKKLF. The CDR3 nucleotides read TGTGCCACCTGGGACGGCAGGAATTATTATAAGAAACTCTTT.

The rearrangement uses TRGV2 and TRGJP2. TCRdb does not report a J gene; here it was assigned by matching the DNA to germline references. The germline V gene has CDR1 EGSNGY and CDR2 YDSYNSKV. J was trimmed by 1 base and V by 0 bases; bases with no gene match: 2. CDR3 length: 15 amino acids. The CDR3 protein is CATWDGPSSDWIKTF. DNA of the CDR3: TGTGCCACCTGGGACGGGCCTAGTAGTGATTGGATCAAGACGTTT.

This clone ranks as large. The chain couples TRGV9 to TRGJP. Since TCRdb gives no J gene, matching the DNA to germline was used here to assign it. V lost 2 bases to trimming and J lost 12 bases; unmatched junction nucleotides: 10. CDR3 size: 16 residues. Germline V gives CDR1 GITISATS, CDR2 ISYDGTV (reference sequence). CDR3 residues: CALWEADSWGKKIKVF. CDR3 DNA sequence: TGTGCCTTGTGGGAGGCTGATAGTTGGGGCAAAAAAATCAAGGTATTT.

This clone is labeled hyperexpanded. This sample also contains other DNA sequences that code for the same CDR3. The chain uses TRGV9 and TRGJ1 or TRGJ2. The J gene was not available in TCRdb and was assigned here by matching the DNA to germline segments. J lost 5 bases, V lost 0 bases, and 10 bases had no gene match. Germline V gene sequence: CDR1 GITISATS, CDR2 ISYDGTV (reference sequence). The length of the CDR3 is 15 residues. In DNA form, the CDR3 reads TGTGCCTTGTGGGAGGTGCAAACCCTGCATTATAAGAAACTCTTT. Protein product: CALWEVQTLHYKKLF.

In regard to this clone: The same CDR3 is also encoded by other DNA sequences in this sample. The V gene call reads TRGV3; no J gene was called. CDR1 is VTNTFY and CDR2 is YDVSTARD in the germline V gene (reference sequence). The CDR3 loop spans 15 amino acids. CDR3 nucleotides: TGTGCCACCTGGGACAGGCAGAGGTTATATTATAAGAAGCTATTT. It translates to CATWDRQRLYYKKLF.

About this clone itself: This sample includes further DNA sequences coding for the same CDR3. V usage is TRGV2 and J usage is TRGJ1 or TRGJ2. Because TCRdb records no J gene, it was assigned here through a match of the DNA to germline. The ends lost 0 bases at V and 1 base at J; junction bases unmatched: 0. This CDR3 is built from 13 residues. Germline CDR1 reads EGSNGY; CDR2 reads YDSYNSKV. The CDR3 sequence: CATWDGNYYKKLF. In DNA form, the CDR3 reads TGTGCCACCTGGGACGGGAATTATTATAAGAAACTCTTT.

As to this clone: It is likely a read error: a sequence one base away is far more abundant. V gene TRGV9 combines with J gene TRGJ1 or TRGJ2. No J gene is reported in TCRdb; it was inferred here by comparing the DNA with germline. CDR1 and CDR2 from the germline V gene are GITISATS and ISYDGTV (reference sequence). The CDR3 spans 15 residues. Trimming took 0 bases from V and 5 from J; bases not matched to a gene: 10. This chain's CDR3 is CALWEVQTPHYKKLF. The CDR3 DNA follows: TGTGCCTTGTGGGAGGTGCAAACCCCGCATTATAAGAAACTCTTT.

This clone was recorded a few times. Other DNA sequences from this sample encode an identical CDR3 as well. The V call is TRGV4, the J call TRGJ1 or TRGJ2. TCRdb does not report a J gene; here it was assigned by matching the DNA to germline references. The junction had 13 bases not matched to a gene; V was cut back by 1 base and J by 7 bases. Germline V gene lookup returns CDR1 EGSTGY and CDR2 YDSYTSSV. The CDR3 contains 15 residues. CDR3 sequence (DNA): TGTGCCACCTGGGATGGAGGGTTTCGTTTGTATAAGAAACTCTTT. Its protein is CATWDGGFRLYKKLF.

The CDR3 loop is CATWDGTGWFKIF. CDR3 sequence (DNA): TGTGCCACCTGGGATGGCACTGGTTGGTTCAAGATATTT. The rearrangement joins TRGV4 to TRGJP1. Because TCRdb records no J gene, it was assigned here through a match of the DNA to germline. Per the germline V gene, CDR1 is EGSTGY and CDR2 is YDSYTSSV. Unmatched junction bases numbered 0, after V lost 1 base and J lost 4 bases. The CDR3 contains 13 residues.